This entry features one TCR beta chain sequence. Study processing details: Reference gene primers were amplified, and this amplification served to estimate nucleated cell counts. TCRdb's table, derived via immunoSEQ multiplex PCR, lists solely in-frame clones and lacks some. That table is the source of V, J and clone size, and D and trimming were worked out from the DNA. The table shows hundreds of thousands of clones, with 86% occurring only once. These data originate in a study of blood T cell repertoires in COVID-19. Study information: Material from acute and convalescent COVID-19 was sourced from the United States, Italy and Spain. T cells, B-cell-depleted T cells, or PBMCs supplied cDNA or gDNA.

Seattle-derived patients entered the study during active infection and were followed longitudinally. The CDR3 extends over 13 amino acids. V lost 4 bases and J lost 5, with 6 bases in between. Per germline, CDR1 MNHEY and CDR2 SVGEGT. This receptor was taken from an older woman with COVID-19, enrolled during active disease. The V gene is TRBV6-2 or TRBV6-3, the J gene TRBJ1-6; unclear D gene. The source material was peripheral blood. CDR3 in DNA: TGTGCCAGCAGTTTGAGGGATAATTCACCCCTCCACTTT. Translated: CASSLRDNSPLHF.